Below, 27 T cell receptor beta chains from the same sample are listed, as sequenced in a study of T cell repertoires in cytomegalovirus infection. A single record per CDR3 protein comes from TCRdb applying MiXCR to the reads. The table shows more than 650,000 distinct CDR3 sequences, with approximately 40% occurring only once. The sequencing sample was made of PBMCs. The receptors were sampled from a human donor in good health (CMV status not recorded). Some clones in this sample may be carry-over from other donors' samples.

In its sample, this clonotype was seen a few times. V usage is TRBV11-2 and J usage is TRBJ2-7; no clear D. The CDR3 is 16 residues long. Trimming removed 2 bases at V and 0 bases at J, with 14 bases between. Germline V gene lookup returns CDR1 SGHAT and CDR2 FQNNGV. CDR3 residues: CASSLRVKGHSYEQYF. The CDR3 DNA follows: TGTGCCAGCAGCTTACGCGTAAAAGGGCACTCCTACGAGCAGTACTTC.

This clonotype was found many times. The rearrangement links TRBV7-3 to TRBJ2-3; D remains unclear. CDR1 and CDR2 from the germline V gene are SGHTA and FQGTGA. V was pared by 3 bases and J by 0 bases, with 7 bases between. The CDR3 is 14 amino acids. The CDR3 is CASSLYPSTDTQYF. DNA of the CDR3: TGTGCCAGCAGCTTGTACCCTAGCACAGATACGCAGTATTTT.

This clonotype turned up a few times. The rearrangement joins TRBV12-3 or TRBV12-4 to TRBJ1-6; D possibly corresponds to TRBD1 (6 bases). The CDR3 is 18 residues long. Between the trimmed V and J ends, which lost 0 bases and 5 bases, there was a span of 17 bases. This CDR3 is CASSLALRGQTNNSPLHF. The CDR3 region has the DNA TGTGCCAGCAGTTTAGCGCTGAGAGGACAGACCAATAATTCACCCCTCCACTTT.

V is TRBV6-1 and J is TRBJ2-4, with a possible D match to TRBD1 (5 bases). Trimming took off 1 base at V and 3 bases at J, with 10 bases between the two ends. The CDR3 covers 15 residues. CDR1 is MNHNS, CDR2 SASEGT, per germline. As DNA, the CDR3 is TGTGCCAGCAGTGAAGGCAGGGTTGGCAAAAACATTCAGTACTTC. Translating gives CASSEGRVGKNIQYF.

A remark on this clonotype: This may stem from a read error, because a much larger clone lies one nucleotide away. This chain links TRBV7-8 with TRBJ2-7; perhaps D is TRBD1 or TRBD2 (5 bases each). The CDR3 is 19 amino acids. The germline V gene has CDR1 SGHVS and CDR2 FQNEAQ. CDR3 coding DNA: TGTGCCAGCAGCTTAGTCGGCAGACCGGGGCAGCCGCCAAACTACAAGCAGTACTTC. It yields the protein CASSLVGRPGQPPNYKQYF.

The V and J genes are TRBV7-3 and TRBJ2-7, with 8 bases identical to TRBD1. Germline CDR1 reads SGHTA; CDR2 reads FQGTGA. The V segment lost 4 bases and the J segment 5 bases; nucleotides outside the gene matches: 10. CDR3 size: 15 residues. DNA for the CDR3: TGTGCCAGCAGCTCAGGGCAGGGGGCTCTCGACGAGCAGTACTTC. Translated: CASSSGQGALDEQYF.

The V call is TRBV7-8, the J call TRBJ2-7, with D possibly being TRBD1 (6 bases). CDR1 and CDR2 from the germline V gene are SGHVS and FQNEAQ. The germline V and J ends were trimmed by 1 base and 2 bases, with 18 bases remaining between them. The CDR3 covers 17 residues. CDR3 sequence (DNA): TGTGCCAGCAGCTTAGGGGGCATGACAGGAGTTACCTACGAGCAGTACTTC. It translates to CASSLGGMTGVTYEQYF. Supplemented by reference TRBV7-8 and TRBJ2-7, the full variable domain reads GAGVSQSPRYKVAKRGQDVALRCDPISGHVSLFWYQQALGQGPEFLTYFQNEAQLDKSGLPSDRFFAERPEGSVSTLKIQRTQQEDSAVYLCASSLGGMTGVTYEQYFGPGTRLTVT.

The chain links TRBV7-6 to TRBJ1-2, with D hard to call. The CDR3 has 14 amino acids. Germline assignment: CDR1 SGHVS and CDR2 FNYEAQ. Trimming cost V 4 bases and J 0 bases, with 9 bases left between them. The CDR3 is CASSYNEANYGYTF. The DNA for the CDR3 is TGTGCCAGCAGCTATAACGAAGCTAACTATGGCTACACCTTC.

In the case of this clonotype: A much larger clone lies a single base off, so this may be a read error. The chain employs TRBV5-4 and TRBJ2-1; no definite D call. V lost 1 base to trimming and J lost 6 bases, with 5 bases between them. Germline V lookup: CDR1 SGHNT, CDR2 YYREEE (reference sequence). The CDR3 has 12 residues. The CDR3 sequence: CASSLWANEQFF. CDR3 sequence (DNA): TGTGCCAGCAGCTTGTGGGCCAATGAGCAGTTCTTC.

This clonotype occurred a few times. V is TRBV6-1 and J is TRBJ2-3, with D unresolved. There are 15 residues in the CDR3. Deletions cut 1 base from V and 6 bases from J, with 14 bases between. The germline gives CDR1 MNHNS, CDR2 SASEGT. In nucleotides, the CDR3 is TGTGCCAGCAGTGAAGGTTTTTTCAGAAGGGATACGCAGTATTTT. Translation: CASSEGFFRRDTQYF.

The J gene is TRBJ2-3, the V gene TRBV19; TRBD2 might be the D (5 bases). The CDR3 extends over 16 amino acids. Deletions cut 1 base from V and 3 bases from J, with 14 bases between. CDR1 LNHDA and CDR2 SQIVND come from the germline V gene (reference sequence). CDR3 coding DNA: TGTGCCAGTAGTATAGGGTCCCGGAGAGGGACAGATACGCAGTATTTT. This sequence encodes CASSIGSRRGTDTQYF.

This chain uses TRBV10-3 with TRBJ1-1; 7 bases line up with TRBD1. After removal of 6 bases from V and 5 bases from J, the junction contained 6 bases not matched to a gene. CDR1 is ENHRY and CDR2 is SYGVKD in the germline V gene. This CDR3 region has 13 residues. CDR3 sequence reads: CAIRPTGVTEAFF. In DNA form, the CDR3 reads TGTGCCATCAGACCCACAGGGGTAACTGAAGCTTTCTTT.

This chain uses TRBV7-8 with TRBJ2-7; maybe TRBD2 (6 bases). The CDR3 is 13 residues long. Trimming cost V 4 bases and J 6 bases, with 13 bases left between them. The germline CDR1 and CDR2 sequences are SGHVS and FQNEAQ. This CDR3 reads CASSSNRGGEQYF. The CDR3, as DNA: TGTGCCAGCAGCTCCAATCGGGGAGGCGAGCAGTACTTC.

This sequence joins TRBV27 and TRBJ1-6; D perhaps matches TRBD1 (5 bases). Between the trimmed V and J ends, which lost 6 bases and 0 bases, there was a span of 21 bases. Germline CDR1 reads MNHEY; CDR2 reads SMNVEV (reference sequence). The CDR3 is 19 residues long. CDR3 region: CASSPGVWHLSSYNSPLHF. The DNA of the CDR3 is TGTGCCAGCAGCCCGGGGGTTTGGCATTTGAGCTCCTATAATTCACCCCTCCACTTT.

CDR3 nucleotides: TGCAGTGCTAGAGTTGGGAGAAGCAATGAGCAGTTCTTC. Protein sequence: CSARVGRSNEQFF. The chain couples TRBV20-1 to TRBJ2-1; D perhaps matches TRBD2 (5 bases). Germline CDR1 reads DFQATT; CDR2 reads SNEGSKA (reference sequence). The CDR3 spans 13 residues. Trimming removed 1 base at V and 6 bases at J, with 10 bases between.

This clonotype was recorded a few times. This CDR3 is CASSLEGGPSKNIQYF. DNA for the CDR3: TGTGCCAGCAGCTTGGAAGGGGGCCCTTCCAAAAACATTCAGTACTTC. The chain uses TRBV5-4 and TRBJ2-4; 7 bases agree with TRBD1. Germline-derived CDR1 and CDR2 are SGHNT and YYREEE (reference sequence). This CDR3 is built from 16 residues. Trimming cost V 0 bases and J 2 bases; bases outside gene matches: 5.

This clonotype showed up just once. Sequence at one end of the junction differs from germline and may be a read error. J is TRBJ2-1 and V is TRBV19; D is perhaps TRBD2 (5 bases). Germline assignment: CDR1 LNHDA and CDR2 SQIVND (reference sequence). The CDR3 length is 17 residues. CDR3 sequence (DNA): TGTGCCAGTAGTCTCAGCCCCGCCTCCGATGACTACAATGAGAAGTTCTTC. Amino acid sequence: CASSLSPASDDYNEKFF.

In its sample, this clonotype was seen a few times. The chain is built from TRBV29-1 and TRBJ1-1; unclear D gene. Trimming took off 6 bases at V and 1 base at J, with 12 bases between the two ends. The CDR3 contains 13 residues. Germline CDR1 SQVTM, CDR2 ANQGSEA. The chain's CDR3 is CSVGTQPNTEAFF. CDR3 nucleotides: TGCAGCGTCGGCACACAGCCGAACACTGAAGCTTTCTTT.

The CDR3 DNA sequence: TGCGCCAGCAGCCAAGAATCAGCAGGCCTAGCGGGGGCAGATACGCAGTATTTT. This gives the protein CASSQESAGLAGADTQYF. The gene calls are TRBV4-1 and TRBJ2-3; TRBD2 matches 10 bases. Per the germline V gene, CDR1 is MGHRA and CDR2 is YSYEKL. The CDR3 is 18 amino acids. The V gene end was trimmed by 0 bases and the J gene end by 4 bases; junction bases not matched to a gene: 10.

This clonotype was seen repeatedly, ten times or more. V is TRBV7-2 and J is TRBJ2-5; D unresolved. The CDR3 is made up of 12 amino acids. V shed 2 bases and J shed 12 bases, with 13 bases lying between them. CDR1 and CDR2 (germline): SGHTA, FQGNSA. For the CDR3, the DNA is TGTGCCAGCAGCTTAATCGGGCGTAGAGAGTACTTC. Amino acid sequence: CASSLIGRREYF.

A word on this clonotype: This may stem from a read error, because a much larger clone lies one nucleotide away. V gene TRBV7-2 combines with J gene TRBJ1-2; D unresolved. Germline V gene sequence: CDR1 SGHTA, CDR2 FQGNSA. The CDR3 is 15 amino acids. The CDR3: CASSEGNGPYYGDTF. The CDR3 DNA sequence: TGTGCCAGCAGCGAGGGAAACGGACCTTACTATGGCGACACCTTC.

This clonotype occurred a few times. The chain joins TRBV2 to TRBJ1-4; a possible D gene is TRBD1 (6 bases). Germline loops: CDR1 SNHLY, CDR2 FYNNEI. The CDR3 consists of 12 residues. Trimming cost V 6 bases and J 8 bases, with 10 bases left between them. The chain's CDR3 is CASRGTSEKLFF. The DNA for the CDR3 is TGTGCCAGCAGGGGGACATCAGAAAAACTGTTTTTT.

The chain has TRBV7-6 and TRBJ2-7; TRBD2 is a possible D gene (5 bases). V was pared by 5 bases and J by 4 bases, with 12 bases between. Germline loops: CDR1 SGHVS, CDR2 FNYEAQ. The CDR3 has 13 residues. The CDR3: CASSVGIGYEQYF. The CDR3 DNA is TGTGCCAGCAGCGTCGGGATTGGGTACGAGCAGTACTTC.

CDR3 coding DNA: TGCGCCAGCAGCGCACCGGGACAGGGGAACACCGGGGAGCTGTTTTTT. Protein product: CASSAPGQGNTGELFF. This chain links TRBV5-1 with TRBJ2-2, with 9 bases matching TRBD1. Germline CDR1 SGHRS, CDR2 YFSETQ. The CDR3 sequence is 16 residues long. J gave up 1 base and V 4 bases, and 5 bases lay outside the gene matches.

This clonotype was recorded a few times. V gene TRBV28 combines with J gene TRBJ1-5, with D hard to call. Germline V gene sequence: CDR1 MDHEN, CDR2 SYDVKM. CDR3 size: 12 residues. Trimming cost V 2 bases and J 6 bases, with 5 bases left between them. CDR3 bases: TGTGCCAGCAGTTTAGAAACTCAGCCCCAGCATTTT. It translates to CASSLETQPQHF.

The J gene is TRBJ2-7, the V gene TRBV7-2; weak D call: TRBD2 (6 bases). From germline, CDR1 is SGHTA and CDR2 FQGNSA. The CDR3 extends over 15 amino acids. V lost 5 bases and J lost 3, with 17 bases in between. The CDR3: CASSLNSGTGYEQYF. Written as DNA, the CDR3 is TGTGCCAGCAGCCTTAATTCCGGGACTGGCTACGAGCAGTACTTC.

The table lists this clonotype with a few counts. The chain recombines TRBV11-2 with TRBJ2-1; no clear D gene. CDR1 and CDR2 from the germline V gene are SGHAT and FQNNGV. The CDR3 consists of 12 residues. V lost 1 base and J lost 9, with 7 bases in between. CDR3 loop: CASSLVYGEQFF. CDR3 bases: TGTGCCAGCAGCTTAGTTTATGGTGAGCAGTTCTTC.